The present T cell receptor (beta chain) was sequenced within a study of blood T cell repertoires in COVID-19. Study-level information: Italy, Spain and the United States were the sources of the convalescent and acute COVID-19 samples.

Germline V lookup: CDR1 SGHNT, CDR2 YENEEA. V was pared by 5 bases and J by 0 bases, with 13 bases between. The CDR3 is 16 residues long. Generated by immunoSEQ multiplex PCR, the TCRdb table keeps only in-frame clones and is missing some. Of some 270,000 clones listed, 70% to 90% were seen once; the top ten hold 8.5% to 9.5%. Participants were aged about 18 to 90 years, lived in 25 or so US areas, and enrolled virtually. Participants' own reports of clinical history determined their cohort assignment. The sequenced material came from PBMCs or T cells enriched from blood (not recorded which). The sequence was collected from a woman in her forties or fifties with acute COVID-19. V is TRBV11-3 and J is TRBJ2-2, with D possibly TRBD2 on 6 matching bases. This CDR3 is CASSPPGLSNTGELFF. CDR3 DNA sequence: TGTGCCAGCAGCCCCCCGGGACTCTCGAACACCGGGGAGCTGTTTTTT.